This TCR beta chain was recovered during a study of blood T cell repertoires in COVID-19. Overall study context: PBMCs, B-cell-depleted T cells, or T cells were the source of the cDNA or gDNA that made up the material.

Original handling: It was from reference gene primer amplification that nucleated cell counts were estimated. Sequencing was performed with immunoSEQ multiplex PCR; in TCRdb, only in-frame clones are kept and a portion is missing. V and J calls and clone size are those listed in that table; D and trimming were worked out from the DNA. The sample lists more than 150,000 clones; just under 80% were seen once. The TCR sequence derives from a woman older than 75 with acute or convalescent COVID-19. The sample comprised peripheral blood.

The CDR3 loop reads CASRAQSSGNTIYF. DNA for the CDR3: TGCGCCAGCAGGGCACAGAGCTCTGGAAACACCATATATTTT. This rearrangement joins TRBV10-2 to TRBJ1-3; no clear D. Germline CDR1 and CDR2: WSHSY and SAAADI. Trimming stripped 6 bases from V and 0 bases from J, with 9 bases between. This CDR3 is built from 14 residues.